This entry lists 30 T cell receptor beta chains sequenced from one sample in a study of T cell responses to AZD1222 COVID-19 vaccine. This table comes from immunoSEQ multiplex PCR, and its TCRdb copy is limited to in-frame clones, with some not included. The repertoire includes about 150,000 clones, about 87% of them detected once, and more than 2% sits in the top ten. The sequenced sample was peripheral blood, obtained on day 0 of AZD1222 vaccination. Receptors were obtained from an adult in good health.

The V call is TRBV29-1, the J call TRBJ2-5; D might be TRBD1 (5 bases). Germline lookup yields CDR1 SQVTM and CDR2 ANQGSEA. The germline V and J ends were trimmed by 6 bases and 2 bases, with 13 bases remaining between them. This CDR3 spans 13 amino acids. In DNA, the CDR3 is TGCAGCGTGTCGACAGTCGCTCAAGAGACCCAGTACTTC. This codes for CSVSTVAQETQYF.

The chain combines TRBV5-1 with TRBJ1-3; no clear D gene. Germline CDR1 and CDR2: SGHRS and YFSETQ. The CDR3 runs to 16 residues. V lost 4 bases and J lost 0, with 14 bases in between. For the CDR3, the DNA is TGCGCCAGCAGCCACAACAGCGCGGACTCTGGAAACACCATATATTTT. Its protein is CASSHNSADSGNTIYF.

This clone was recorded only once. The chain recombines TRBV3-1 (or the pseudogene TRBV3-2) with TRBJ1-4; D gene unclear. CDR1 LGHDT and CDR2 YNNKEL come from the germline V gene (reference sequence). V lost 4 bases to trimming and J lost 8 bases, with 14 bases between them. This CDR3 is built from 14 residues. The CDR3 nucleotides read TGTGCCAGCAGCCTCCGGGCAGTCCAGGAAAAACTGTTTTTT. Encoded protein: CASSLRAVQEKLFF.

The chain couples TRBV5-1 to TRBJ1-1; TRBD1 agrees at 8 bases. The V gene end was trimmed by 1 base and the J gene end by 0 bases; junction bases not matched to a gene: 5. The germline gives CDR1 SGHRS, CDR2 YFSETQ. CDR3 length: 16 amino acids. The CDR3 loop reads CASSLRPGGVNTEAFF. The CDR3 nucleotides are TGCGCCAGCAGCTTGCGGCCAGGGGGCGTGAACACTGAAGCTTTCTTT.

The chain employs TRBV7-9 and TRBJ2-7; possibly TRBD2 for D (6 bases). Germline V gene sequence: CDR1 SEHNR, CDR2 FQNEAQ (reference sequence). CDR3 length: 13 amino acids. The V gene lost 5 bases and the J gene lost 10 bases, with 18 bases spanning the gap. CDR3 sequence reads: CASSIGGGGLQYF. DNA of the CDR3: TGTGCCAGCAGCATTGGGGGTGGAGGGCTTCAGTACTTC. The complete variable domain, with remaining parts taken from reference TRBV7-9 and TRBJ2-7, reads DTGVSQNPRHKITKRGQNVTFRCDPISEHNRLYWYRQTLGQGPEFLTYFQNEAQLEKSRLLSDRFSAERPKGSFSTLEIQRTEQGDSAMYLCASSIGGGGLQYFGPGTRLTVT.

The sample holds one count of this clone. This chain joins TRBV4-1 and TRBJ2-3; 8 bases line up with TRBD2. V shed 1 base, J shed 0 bases, and the junction held 15 bases outside the gene matches. Germline V gene sequence: CDR1 MGHRA, CDR2 YSYEKL. This CDR3 is 20 amino acids long. This CDR3 reads CASSQVRTAKSGGSTDTQYF. As DNA, the CDR3 is TGCGCCAGCAGCCAAGTCCGTACCGCCAAAAGCGGGGGTAGCACAGATACGCAGTATTTT.

This clone was observed once. The chain recombines TRBV5-1 with TRBJ2-6; 7 bases align to TRBD1. The CDR3 totals 20 residues. The germline CDR1 and CDR2 sequences are SGHRS and YFSETQ. Unmatched junction bases numbered 13, after V lost 1 base and J lost 0 bases. CDR3: CASSLRVTGTVSSGANVLTF. The CDR3 nucleotides read TGCGCCAGCAGCTTGCGGGTCACCGGGACAGTCTCCTCTGGGGCCAACGTCCTGACTTTC.

The J gene is TRBJ2-7, the V gene TRBV3-1 (or the pseudogene TRBV3-2); D is perhaps TRBD2 (5 bases). From germline, CDR1 is LGHDT and CDR2 YNNKEL (reference sequence). V shed 1 base and J shed 0 bases, with 10 bases lying between them. The CDR3 is 15 residues long. DNA of the CDR3: TGTGCCAGCAGCCAAGGAGTAGGGAGCTCCTACGAGCAGTACTTC. Amino acid sequence: CASSQGVGSSYEQYF.

The sample holds a few counts of this clone. The genes are TRBV3-1 (or the pseudogene TRBV3-2) and TRBJ2-5; TRBD2 matches at 15 bases. Germline V gene sequence: CDR1 LGHDT, CDR2 YNNKEL (reference sequence). Trimming cost V 4 bases and J 5 bases; bases outside gene matches: 8. The CDR3 extends over 17 amino acids. Here the CDR3 DNA reads TGTGCCAGCAGCCGAAGGACTAGCGGGAGGGTGGGGGAGACCCAGTACTTC. As protein: CASSRRTSGRVGETQYF.

This clone was recorded only once. The genes are TRBV25-1 and TRBJ1-6; D not certain. The CDR3 contains 14 residues. Trimming cost V 4 bases and J 8 bases, with 12 bases left between them. Germline CDR1 is MGHDK and CDR2 is SYGVNS. CDR3 nucleotides: TGTGCCAGCAGTGCCGGCAGCCTCCATTCACCCCTCCACTTT. Amino acids: CASSAGSLHSPLHF.

The chain uses TRBV5-1 and TRBJ1-1; D unclear. CDR1 and CDR2 from the germline V gene are SGHRS and YFSETQ. The CDR3 is 14 residues long. The V end was cut by 2 bases, the J end by 1 base, with 9 bases between. The DNA of the CDR3 is TGCGCCAGCAGCTTTAGCCGGGAGAACACTGAAGCTTTCTTT. Translation: CASSFSRENTEAFF.

The chain has TRBV11-3 and TRBJ1-1; D unresolved. The germline gives CDR1 SGHNT, CDR2 YENEEA. CDR3 size: 13 residues. V was cut by 1 base and J by 8 bases, with 11 bases left in between. The CDR3: CASSLGNGREAFF. CDR3 in DNA: TGTGCCAGCAGCTTAGGCAACGGGAGGGAAGCTTTCTTT.

The chain joins TRBV10-1 to TRBJ1-2; D gene ambiguous. Trimming removed 10 bases from V and 1 base from J, with 16 bases in between. Germline values: CDR1 WNHNN, CDR2 SYGVQD (reference sequence). The CDR3 loop spans 14 amino acids. As DNA, the CDR3 is TGCGCCAACGACGAGGCTCCCCTTAACTATGGCTACACCTTC. Translation: CANDEAPLNYGYTF.

V gene TRBV24-1 combines with J gene TRBJ1-5, with 9 bases that match TRBD1. This CDR3 has 15 residues. The trim removed 3 bases at V and 6 bases at J, leaving 5 bases unmatched. Germline CDR1 and CDR2: KGHDR and SFDVKD. The chain's CDR3 is CATSDATGGVQPQHF. CDR3 in DNA: TGTGCCACCAGTGATGCGACAGGGGGGGTTCAGCCCCAGCATTTT.

The rearrangement uses TRBV5-5 and TRBJ1-1; D unclear. Germline V lookup: CDR1 SGHKS, CDR2 YYEKEE (reference sequence). Trimming pared 2 bases from V and 0 bases from J, leaving 11 bases between. This CDR3 has 15 amino acids. The CDR3, as DNA: TGTGCCAGCAGCTTCGAGCCCCGGGTGAACACTGAAGCTTTCTTT. It is translated as CASSFEPRVNTEAFF.

J is TRBJ1-2 and V is TRBV4-3; the D gene is possibly TRBD1 (5 bases). The CDR3 covers 16 residues. Germline CDR1 and CDR2: LGHNA and YSLEER. V was trimmed by 0 bases and J by 5 bases, leaving 16 bases between them. The CDR3 coding sequence is TGCGCCAGCAGCCAAGAGAGCGCCCTCGGGGCATATGGCTACACCTTC. Translated, it gives CASSQESALGAYGYTF.

As for this clone: Germline is not matched at one junction end, which may reflect a read error. The gene calls are TRBV5-4 and TRBJ1-1, with 9 bases fitting TRBD1. CDR3 length equals 12 residues. The germline CDR1 and CDR2 sequences are SGHNT and YYREEE (reference sequence). Here the CDR3 DNA reads TGTGCCTGCAGACAGGGGGGCACTGAAGCTTTCTTT. Protein product: CACRQGGTEAFF. Based on the CDR3 plus reference TRBV5-4 and TRBJ1-1, the full variable domain is ETGVTQSPTHLIKTRGQQVTLRCSSQSGHNTVSWYQQALGQGPQFIFQYYREEENGRGNFPPRFSGLQFPNYSSELNVNALELDDSALYLCACRQGGTEAFFGQGTRLTVV.

The chain joins TRBV7-9 to TRBJ2-1; TRBD2 is a possible D gene (6 bases). The CDR3 is 16 amino acids. The germline V gene has CDR1 SEHNR and CDR2 FQNEAQ (reference sequence). V was shortened by 3 bases and J by 0 bases, with 12 bases between the two germline ends. The CDR3 DNA reads TGTGCCAGCAGCTTGGTAACTAGCTTCTCCTACAATGAGCAGTTCTTC. Translating gives CASSLVTSFSYNEQFF.

The rearrangement links TRBV28 to TRBJ1-2; 7 positions match TRBD1. V shed 4 bases and J 0 bases; nucleotides not matched to a gene: 5. From germline, CDR1 is MDHEN and CDR2 SYDVKM. The CDR3 spans 15 residues. CDR3 region: CASSSTGAPNYGYTF. As DNA, the CDR3 is TGTGCCAGCAGTTCCACAGGGGCTCCTAACTATGGCTACACCTTC.

This chain joins TRBV9 and TRBJ2-3, with D possibly called TRBD1 or TRBD2 (5 bases each). CDR1 and CDR2 (germline): SGDLS, YYNGEE. Trimming took 7 bases from V and 0 from J, leaving 12 bases between them. This CDR3 is built from 14 residues. The CDR3: CASGEGTSTDTQYF. The CDR3 DNA follows: TGTGCCAGCGGGGAAGGGACCAGCACAGATACGCAGTATTTT. The full variable domain, rest sourced from reference TRBV9 and TRBJ2-3, is DSGVTQTPKHLITATGQRVTLRCSPRSGDLSVYWYQQSLDQGLQFLIQYYNGEERAKGNILERFSAQQFPDLHSELNLSSLELGDSALYFCASGEGTSTDTQYFGPGTRLTVL.

This chain connects TRBV6-5 to TRBJ1-1, with D possibly matching TRBD1 (6 bases). Germline lookup yields CDR1 MNHEY and CDR2 SVGAGI. The CDR3 sequence is 15 residues long. Trimming stripped 6 bases from V and 1 base from J, with 15 bases between. The CDR3 spells CASRRVRGGNTEAFF. DNA for the CDR3: TGTGCCAGCAGACGAGTCAGGGGAGGGAACACTGAAGCTTTCTTT.

The V and J genes are TRBV15 and TRBJ1-5; D not certain. CDR1 and CDR2 (germline): LNHNV, YYDKDF (reference sequence). The CDR3 runs to 15 residues. V was trimmed by 1 base and J by 5 bases, leaving 12 bases between them. This CDR3 reads CATSRGGVRDQPQHF. The CDR3 coding sequence is TGTGCCACCAGCAGAGGGGGAGTCAGAGATCAGCCCCAGCATTTT.

The chain uses TRBV28 and TRBJ2-3; 10 bases map to TRBD2. The length of the CDR3 is 15 residues. The V gene end was trimmed by 6 bases and the J gene end by 8 bases; junction bases not matched to a gene: 11. From germline, CDR1 is MDHEN and CDR2 SYDVKM. The CDR3 DNA sequence: TGTGCCAGCAGCACTTATAGCGGGAGGTCGGGTACGCAGTATTTT. As protein: CASSTYSGRSGTQYF.

The rearrangement joins TRBV19 to TRBJ1-5; TRBD1 matches 8 bases. The CDR3 runs to 16 residues. J gave up 1 base and V 6 bases, and 8 bases lay outside the gene matches. Looked up from germline, CDR1 is LNHDA and CDR2 is SQIVND (reference sequence). CDR3 residues: CASSPIDRGSNQPQHF. The CDR3 coding sequence is TGTGCCAGTAGCCCCATCGACAGGGGAAGCAATCAGCCCCAGCATTTT.

The chain links TRBV28 to TRBJ1-5; tentatively, D is TRBD1 (5 bases). The CDR3 runs to 17 residues. The V gene's germline CDR1 is MDHEN and CDR2 SYDVKM. The ends were cut back, 2 bases at V and 3 bases at J, with 17 bases in the middle. The CDR3 loop reads CASSLQSPGTPNQPQHF. In DNA, the CDR3 is TGTGCCAGCAGTTTACAATCCCCCGGGACCCCCAATCAGCCCCAGCATTTT.

The gene calls are TRBV5-1 and TRBJ1-4, with D unclear. Trimming left V 4 bases short and J 0 bases short, with 13 bases between. CDR1 and CDR2 from the germline V gene are SGHRS and YFSETQ. The length of the CDR3 is 16 residues. The DNA of the CDR3 is TGCGCCAGCAGCCGGACCTCGGCTTCAACTAATGAAAAACTGTTTTTT. As protein: CASSRTSASTNEKLFF.

V and J are TRBV6-2 or TRBV6-3 and TRBJ2-1, with TRBD2 matching over 12 bases. Germline CDR1 and CDR2: MNHEY and SVGEGT. The CDR3 is 16 amino acids. V lost 4 bases and J lost 2; bases outside the gene matches: 3. CDR3 residues: CASSFWTSGTYNEQFF. The CDR3 region has the DNA TGTGCCAGCAGTTTTTGGACTAGCGGGACCTACAATGAGCAGTTCTTC.

The gene calls are TRBV30 and TRBJ1-5; D unclear. V was clipped by 3 bases and J by 6 bases, with 18 bases between them. The CDR3 sequence is 15 residues long. Germline V gene sequence: CDR1 GTSNPN, CDR2 SVGIG (reference sequence). The CDR3 here is CAWRGRLGEGQPQHF. As DNA, the CDR3 is TGTGCCTGGAGGGGTCGACTTGGGGAAGGTCAGCCCCAGCATTTT.

A remark on this clone: At one of its ends the junction is not consistent with the germline gene, which may arise from a read error. This CDR3 is CASSVDSSTEAFF. The CDR3 DNA is TGTGCCAGCAGCGTAGACTCTAGCACTGAAGCTTTCTTT. J is TRBJ1-1 and V is TRBV11-3; D ambiguous. There are 13 residues in the CDR3. From germline, CDR1 is SGHNT and CDR2 YENEEA.

V is TRBV14 and J is TRBJ2-7, with unresolved D. The CDR3 totals 13 residues. Germline lookup yields CDR1 SGHDN and CDR2 FVKESK. Trimming left V 4 bases short and J 3 bases short, with 10 bases between. CDR3 nucleotide sequence: TGTGCCAGCAGCCGTTTGACTTACTACGAGCAGTACTTC. Amino acids: CASSRLTYYEQYF.